This T cell receptor beta chain is drawn from a study of cytomegalovirus exposure and HLA in healthy donors. Study details: HLA-typed donors were the source of 82 million or so unique TCRs, which an early data release held.

PCR amplification relied on 60 Vbeta primers (plus 13 Jbeta primers). This table comes from immunoSEQ multiplex PCR, and its TCRdb copy is limited to in-frame clones, with some not included. Of around 220,000 clones in the sample, under 80% are singletons; the top ten hold around 0.2%. Those who donated were healthy bone marrow donors. This clone turned up a few times. Its antigen is not identified. Trimming removed 4 bases from V and 3 bases from J; junction bases left unmatched: 3. The CDR3 runs to 13 residues. Looked up from germline, CDR1 is MNHNY and CDR2 is SVGAGI (reference sequence). Study-level findings and limits: What a later analysis reportedly showed was that an Asian-associated ancestry cluster had fewer N-insertions than the roughly 670-donor mean.

V and J are TRBV6-6 and TRBJ2-7, with 7 positions matching TRBD1. This sequence originates from a girl aged 2-10 years in good health and CMV-seronegative. The specimen sequenced was PBMCs. The CDR3 DNA reads TGTGCCAGCAGTTGGGACAGCCACTACGAGCAGTACTTC. Protein product: CASSWDSHYEQYF.